The TCR beta chain under discussion was sequenced for a study of PD-1 blockade in classical Hodgkin lymphoma. Libraries were prepared by immunoSEQ multiplex PCR; TCRdb keeps only in-frame clonotypes and omits some of them. The table records roughly 30,000 clones, about 89% of them present only once. Per the germline V gene, CDR1 is MNHEY and CDR2 is SVGAGI. The CDR3 covers 14 residues. V was shortened by 10 bases and J by 1 base, with 13 bases between the two germline ends. This sample's time point: newly diagnosed, previously untreated cHL patient sample. The study purified CD4+ T cells from thawed PBMCs using magnetic negative selection.

Sequencing was done on a sample of CD4+ T cells from blood. This TCR came from a human donor with classical Hodgkin lymphoma. The chain carries TRBV6-5 and TRBJ2-2; D perhaps matches TRBD2 (5 bases). CDR3 residues: CATAGRGNTGELFF. CDR3 bases: TGTGCCACCGCCGGTCGGGGGAACACCGGGGAGCTGTTTTTT.